Each of the 5 T cell receptor beta chains below was sequenced from the same sample in a study of T-cell reconstitution after alpha-beta-depleted transplantation in children. A TCRbeta library incorporating unique molecular identifiers was prepared. From the PCR reads, TCRdb called clonotypes with MiXCR, one entry per CDR3 protein. The data contain more than 450,000 distinct CDR3 sequences, 15% to 20% of them singletons. This material consisted of PBMCs from the stem cell graft donor, taken from the stem cell graft. The receptors were gathered from a human donor who donated a stem cell graft to a child with acute lymphoblastic leukemia.

This clonotype was seen a handful of times. This rearrangement joins TRBV27 to TRBJ2-1, with D perhaps TRBD2 (6 bases). CDR1 is MNHEY, CDR2 SMNVEV, per germline (reference sequence). The CDR3 loop spans 16 amino acids. Deletions cut 7 bases from V and 1 base from J, with 17 bases between. The DNA for the CDR3 is TGTGCCAGCACCCAGGGAGGCGGGATTTCCTACAATGAGCAGTTCTTC. It translates to CASTQGGGISYNEQFF.

The CDR3 loop is CASSEDSTDTQYF. In DNA form, the CDR3 reads TGTGCCAGCAGCGAAGACAGCACAGATACGCAGTATTTT. This rearrangement joins TRBV13 to TRBJ2-3; D uncertain. V was trimmed by 5 bases and J by 0 bases, leaving 6 bases between them. The CDR3 is 13 residues long. Germline CDR1 reads PRHDT; CDR2 reads FYEKMQ (reference sequence).

This clonotype was picked up a small number of times. The chain uses TRBV7-9 and TRBJ2-7; TRBD2 might be the D (6 bases). Germline V CDR1 and CDR2: SEHNR, FQNEAQ (reference sequence). This CDR3 is 13 amino acids long. With 3 bases removed from V and 2 bases from J, the gap between germline ends came to 8 bases. The CDR3 sequence: CASSFGLTYEQYF. The CDR3 DNA reads as TGTGCCAGCAGCTTCGGACTAACCTACGAGCAGTACTTC.

This clonotype was seen a handful of times. The chain has TRBV27 and TRBJ2-1; D is possibly TRBD2 (5 bases). CDR1 is MNHEY, CDR2 SMNVEV, per germline (reference sequence). The V end was cut by 5 bases, the J end by 3 bases, with 17 bases between. The CDR3 covers 16 residues. The CDR3 spells CASSPRWSGFYNEQFF. The CDR3 DNA sequence: TGTGCCAGCAGTCCCCGCTGGAGCGGATTCTACAATGAGCAGTTCTTC.

The chain joins TRBV12-3 or TRBV12-4 to TRBJ1-4; 9 bases match TRBD1. The CDR3 covers 16 residues. J was trimmed by 5 bases and V by 5 bases; bases with no gene match: 9. The CDR3: CASSTSDRGRNEKLFF. The CDR3 coding sequence is TGTGCCAGCAGTACCTCGGACAGGGGCCGGAATGAAAAACTGTTTTTT.